The source of this T cell receptor (beta chain) is a study of cytomegalovirus exposure and HLA in healthy donors. Findings of the study overall: The authors excluded some V segments, including TRBV6-2 and TRBV6-3, as indistinguishable. In a later analysis, compared with equally common non-associated chains, HLA-associated beta chains were more expanded. Earlier analysis found most TCR beta V segments productive about 87% or about 30% of the time. In a later analysis, CMV-associated beta chains were mostly HLA-associated, it appeared.

CDR3 length: 13 residues. Per germline, CDR1 MNHNY and CDR2 SVGAGI (reference sequence). V was clipped by 6 bases and J by 5 bases; unmatched bases: 4. The PCR employed 60 Vbeta primers together with 13 Jbeta primers. Produced via immunoSEQ multiplex PCR; TCRdb's table is partial and in-frame only. The table includes around 98,000 clones, 80% to 85% detected once. Notes on this clone: Its specificity is unknown.

The sequence was collected from a middle-aged man in good health and CMV-seronegative. The sample taken for sequencing was PBMCs. The chain employs TRBV6-6 and TRBJ2-7; TRBD2 matches at 10 bases. CDR3 bases: TGTGCCAGCAGGGGACTAGCGATCCACGAGCAGTACTTC. Translated: CASRGLAIHEQYF.